The clone carrying this T cell receptor beta chain was counted only a few times. Combining a sample-barcoded 5' primer with a J-beta primer mix, a second PCR ran for 7 to 11 cycles. MiXCR, run by TCRdb on the 5' RACE reads, gives a single entry per CDR3 protein. The data show approximately 820,000 distinct CDR3 sequences, 40% to 50% seen once. This entry is derived from a study of blood T cells in healthy people across ages. Study overall: T cells yielded about one barcoded beta molecule per two cells through template switching.

Healthy Caucasians from Russia aged 6 to 90 served as donors. Germline trimming cut 6 bases from V and 7 bases from J; bases unmatched to any gene: 12. Germline-derived CDR1 and CDR2 are SQVTM and ANQGSEA. This CDR3 has 14 residues. The chain employs TRBV29-1 and TRBJ2-1; TRBD1 agrees at 7 bases. The source of this sequence is a man in his fifties or sixties in good health. The sample was blood. This CDR3 reads CSVLTGNRLNEQFF. CDR3 in DNA: TGCAGCGTCTTGACAGGGAATAGGTTGAATGAGCAGTTCTTC.